This TCR beta chain was identified in a study of T cell responses to AZD1222 COVID-19 vaccine. Notes on the study in general: Spike-specific TCRs gained breadth and depth after people received two AZD1222 doses. Variant regions that are unmutated are reportedly the target of nearly half of spike-specific TCRs. Clonal diversity was possibly underestimated; the donors were predominantly white British and more often female. Baseline seropositivity characterized only six AZD1222 recipients.

J was trimmed by 7 bases and V by 4 bases; bases with no gene match: 6. Germline V lookup: CDR1 SGHRS, CDR2 YFSETQ. The CDR3 contains 15 residues. As regards this clone: Its antigen is unknown.

Produced via immunoSEQ multiplex PCR; TCRdb's table is partial and in-frame only. Here the sample spans more than 150,000 clones, around 86% being singletons. The specimen was peripheral blood, collected 28 days after the second AZD1222 dose. This TCR was sampled from an adult who received the AZD1222 COVID-19 vaccine. The rearrangement uses TRBV5-1 and TRBJ2-1, with 12 bases fitting TRBD1. In nucleotides, the CDR3 is TGCGCCAGCAGCCCGGGACAGGGGGCGCTTAATGAGCAGTTCTTC. Translated: CASSPGQGALNEQFF.